Listed here are 8 T cell receptor beta chains from one sample, sequenced in a study of T cell repertoires in cytomegalovirus infection. TCRdb processed the reads anew with MiXCR; each CDR3 protein has one entry. The sample has under 350,000 distinct CDR3 sequences; 8% to 10% are singletons. The sequenced sample was PBMCs. The receptors come from a human donor in good health (CMV status not recorded). Some clones in this sample may be carry-over from other donors' samples.

This clonotype showed up just a few times. The genes are TRBV12-3 or TRBV12-4 and TRBJ2-3, with D possibly matching TRBD2 (5 bases). The germline V and J ends were trimmed by 3 bases and 5 bases, with 12 bases remaining between them. The CDR3 is 14 amino acids. The CDR3 reads CASSLELAQDTQYF. CDR3 coding DNA: TGTGCCAGCAGTTTGGAGCTAGCTCAAGATACGCAGTATTTT.

Many counts were recorded for this clonotype. V usage is TRBV11-2 and J usage is TRBJ2-1; 10 bases match TRBD2. V gave up 3 bases and J gave up 5 bases; unmatched junction bases: 7. Per the germline V gene, CDR1 is SGHAT and CDR2 is FQNNGV. The CDR3 loop spans 16 amino acids. CDR3 bases: TGTGCCAGCAGCTTCCTAAGCGGGAGGGTAGACAATGAGCAGTTCTTC. It specifies CASSFLSGRVDNEQFF.

A note on this clonotype: The junction shows a germline mismatch at one end, possibly a read error. This chain links TRBV7-3 with TRBJ2-1; TRBD2 agrees at 13 bases. CDR3 length: 17 amino acids. CDR1 is SGHTA and CDR2 is FQGTGA in the germline V gene. CDR3 sequence: CASGLMPGTSGTGEQFF. Here the CDR3 DNA reads TGTGCCAGCGGCTTAATGCCCGGGACTAGCGGGACTGGGGAGCAGTTCTTC.

This clonotype was detected many times. The V call is TRBV7-8, the J call TRBJ2-1; TRBD2 matches 7 bases. There are 16 residues in the CDR3. The germline gives CDR1 SGHVS, CDR2 FQNEAQ. The ends lost 0 bases at V and 7 bases at J; junction bases unmatched: 9. The DNA for the CDR3 is TGTGCCAGCAGCTTAGCGCGGGGACCGCGGGGGAATGAGCAGTTCTTC. It yields the protein CASSLARGPRGNEQFF. Using reference TRBV7-8 and TRBJ2-1 for the parts outside the CDR3, the full variable domain is GAGVSQSPRYKVAKRGQDVALRCDPISGHVSLFWYQQALGQGPEFLTYFQNEAQLDKSGLPSDRFFAERPEGSVSTLKIQRTQQEDSAVYLCASSLARGPRGNEQFFGPGTRLTVL.

This clonotype was seen a handful of times. This chain joins TRBV28 and TRBJ1-3; no definite D call. Germline values: CDR1 MDHEN, CDR2 SYDVKM. The V end lost 5 bases, the J end lost 7 bases, and 15 bases lay between the germline ends. The CDR3 has 14 amino acids. CDR3 DNA: TGTGCCAGCAGTCCCCCCAAGAGTGGGAACACCATATATTTT. Its protein is CASSPPKSGNTIYF.

This clonotype was recorded many times. The J gene is TRBJ2-5, the V gene TRBV20-1; the D gene is possibly TRBD2 (6 bases). The germline gives CDR1 DFQATT, CDR2 SNEGSKA (reference sequence). The V end was cut by 6 bases, the J end by 9 bases, with 23 bases between. The CDR3 sequence is 14 residues long. The CDR3 reads CSAEHRGAPGAQYF. The CDR3 DNA reads TGCAGTGCGGAACACCGGGGCGCCCCGGGGGCCCAGTACTTC.

Many counts were recorded for this clonotype. V usage is TRBV7-2 and J usage is TRBJ1-4; TRBD1 might be the D (5 bases). This CDR3 is built from 15 residues. The ends were cut back, 6 bases at V and 5 bases at J, with 16 bases in the middle. Per germline, CDR1 SGHTA and CDR2 FQGNSA. The CDR3 is CASSSQGAPNEKLFF. CDR3 DNA sequence: TGTGCCAGCAGTTCCCAGGGCGCACCGAATGAAAAACTGTTTTTT.

This sequence joins TRBV7-2 and TRBJ1-2; 8 nucleotides agree with TRBD1. V gave up 0 bases and J gave up 14 bases; unmatched junction bases: 14. The germline V gene encodes CDR1 SGHTA and CDR2 FQGNSA. CDR3 length: 15 residues. The CDR3 DNA reads as TGTGCCAGCAGCTTAGCATCTATCGGACAGGGCCTTTGGACCTTC. Amino acid sequence: CASSLASIGQGLWTF.